This T cell receptor (beta chain) is drawn from a study of cytomegalovirus exposure and HLA in healthy donors. This PCR relied on a set of 60 Vbeta primers and 13 Jbeta primers. Produced via immunoSEQ multiplex PCR; TCRdb's table is partial and in-frame only. The sample has 220,000 or so clones; around four fifths are singletons. The ends were cut back, 6 bases at V and 4 bases at J, with 9 bases in the middle. The CDR3 runs 12 residues. The germline CDR1 and CDR2 sequences are MNHNS and SASEGT. The chain uses TRBV6-1 and TRBJ1-2; D gene ambiguous. The sequencing input was PBMCs. The clonotype was recovered from a male donor in good health and CMV-seronegative. The CDR3 loop is CASSESFYGYTF. In DNA, the CDR3 is TGTGCCAGCAGCGAGTCCTTCTATGGCTACACCTTC.